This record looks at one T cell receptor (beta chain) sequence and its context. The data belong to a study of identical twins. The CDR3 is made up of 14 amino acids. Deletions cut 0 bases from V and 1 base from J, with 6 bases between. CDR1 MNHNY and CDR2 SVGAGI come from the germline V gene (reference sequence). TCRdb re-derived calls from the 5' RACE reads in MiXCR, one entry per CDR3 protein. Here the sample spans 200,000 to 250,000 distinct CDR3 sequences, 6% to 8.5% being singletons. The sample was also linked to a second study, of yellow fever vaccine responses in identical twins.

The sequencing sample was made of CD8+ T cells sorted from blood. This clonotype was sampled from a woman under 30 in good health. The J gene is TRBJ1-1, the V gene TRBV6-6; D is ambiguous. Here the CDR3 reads CASSYSGENTEAFF. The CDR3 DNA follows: TGTGCCAGCAGTTACTCCGGAGAGAACACTGAAGCTTTCTTT.